These T cell receptor beta chains were read from a single sample in a study of blood T cells in healthy people across ages. Each CDR3 protein is one row after TCRdb ran MiXCR on the 5' RACE reads. The sample carries around 1,700,000 distinct CDR3 sequences, about 30% recorded once. The sample taken for sequencing was blood. Source of these receptors: a woman aged 25-40 years in good health. Each CDR3 is given with its conserved first and last residue.

j_call v_call cdr3_aa
TRBJ2-7 TRBV28 CASRLRDRGDYEQYF
TRBJ2-4 TRBV12-3/TRBV12-4 CTSSLWPANIQYF
TRBJ2-7 TRBV20-1 CSADRDTSYEQYF
TRBJ2-7 TRBV6-2/TRBV6-3 CASNPGTLDYEQYF
TRBJ2-3 TRBV3-1 CASRPTKTDTQYF
TRBJ2-1 TRBV12-3/TRBV12-4 CASSFRTTANDEQFF
TRBJ2-1 TRBV4-3 CASSQGRGWNAQFF
TRBJ2-6 TRBV10-2 CASSETAGANVLTF
TRBJ1-2 TRBV29-1 CSVDKTGGGYTF
TRBJ2-1 TRBV20-1 CSASRQGARNEQFF
TRBJ2-7 TRBV20-1 CSARGNRDNEQYF
TRBJ2-1 TRBV6-4 CASSDSWTRGLNEQFF
TRBJ2-5 TRBV4-3 CASSQGRVGETQYF
TRBJ2-3 TRBV5-1 CASSPPGGGDTQYF
TRBJ1-2 TRBV29-1 CSVEDLRGGGYGYTF
TRBJ1-5 TRBV6-5 CASSYQRTGAGNQPQHF
TRBJ2-5 TRBV12-3/TRBV12-4 CASRDIQETQYF
TRBJ2-2 TRBV10-1 CASKGSVAGERFF
TRBJ1-5 TRBV4-1 CASSQVMGRNQPQHF